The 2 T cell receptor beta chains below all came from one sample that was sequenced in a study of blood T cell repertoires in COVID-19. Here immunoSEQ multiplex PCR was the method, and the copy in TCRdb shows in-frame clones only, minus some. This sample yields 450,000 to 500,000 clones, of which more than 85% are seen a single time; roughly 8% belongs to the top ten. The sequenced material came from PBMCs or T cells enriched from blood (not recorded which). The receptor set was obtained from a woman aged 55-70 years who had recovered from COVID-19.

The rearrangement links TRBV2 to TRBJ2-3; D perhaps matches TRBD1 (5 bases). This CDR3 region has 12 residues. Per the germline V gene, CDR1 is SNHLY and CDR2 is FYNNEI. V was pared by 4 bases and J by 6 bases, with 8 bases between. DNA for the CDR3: TGTGCCAGCAGTGCCAGGGTGGATACGCAGTATTTT. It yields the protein CASSARVDTQYF. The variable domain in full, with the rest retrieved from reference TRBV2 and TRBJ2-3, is EPEVTQTPSHQVTQMGQEVILRCVPISNHLYFYWYRQILGQKVEFLVSFYNNEISEKSEIFDDQFSVERPDGSNFTLKIRSTKLEDSAMYFCASSARVDTQYFGPGTRLTVL.

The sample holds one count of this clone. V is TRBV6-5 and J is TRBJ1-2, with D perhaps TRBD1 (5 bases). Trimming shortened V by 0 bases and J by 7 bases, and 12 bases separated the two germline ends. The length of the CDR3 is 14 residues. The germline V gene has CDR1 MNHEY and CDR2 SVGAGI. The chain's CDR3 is CASSYSIGGGGYTF. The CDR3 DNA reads TGTGCCAGCAGTTACTCGATAGGCGGGGGTGGCTACACCTTC.